This T cell receptor (beta chain) comes out of a study of blood T cells in healthy people across ages. Study-wide results and caveats: Changes in expanded clonotypes were possibly confounded, as the CMV status of donors was unknown. The authors considered diversity estimates from one million T cells to be underestimates.

A remark on this clonotype: Its antigen is undetermined.

With 6 bases clipped from V and 1 base from J, the junction kept 18 bases outside the gene matches. The CDR3 has 20 residues. Per germline, CDR1 MNHEY and CDR2 SVGEGT. Aged about 6 to 95, donors were systemically healthy Caucasians from Russia. Using a J-beta primer mix together with a sample-barcoded 5' primer, a second PCR was run for roughly 7 to 12 cycles. The template-switch adaptor was a 5' adaptor with 12 random nucleotides. It tagged each cDNA molecule. TCRdb itself ran the 5' RACE reads through MiXCR, one entry per CDR3 protein. The sample consists of about 1.6 million distinct CDR3 sequences, approximately 32% of them appearing once.

The chain couples TRBV6-2 or TRBV6-3 to TRBJ2-3; 11 nucleotides match TRBD2. The receptor comes from a woman aged 30 to 39 in good health. The sequenced sample consisted of blood. CDR3 DNA sequence: TGTGCCAGCAGCTCACACTCGCTTAGCGGGGGGGCTTCAGGCACAGATACGCAGTATTTT. Translation: CASSSHSLSGGASGTDTQYF.